This T cell receptor beta chain was obtained from a study of T cell responses to AZD1222 COVID-19 vaccine. The study, taken as a whole, reports: Receipt of two AZD1222 doses was followed by a rise in Spike-specific TCR breadth and depth. It should be noted that donors were predominantly white British and more often female, and clonal diversity was possibly underestimated. Reportedly, close to half of spike-specific TCRs are directed against unmutated variant regions. Only after the peak T cell response were repertoires sampled.

Trimming removed 2 bases at V and 6 bases at J, with 7 bases between. Germline CDR1 reads MNHEY; CDR2 reads SVGEGT. CDR3 length: 12 residues. Method: immunoSEQ multiplex PCR; TCRdb's copy keeps in-frame clones and lacks some. The sample yields tens of thousands of clones, about 74% seen once. A remark on this clone: The antigen is not known.

The chain employs TRBV6-2 or TRBV6-3 and TRBJ1-1, with D uncertain. The specimen was peripheral blood, collected on day 0 of AZD1222 vaccination. The clonotype originates from an adult in good health. The CDR3 sequence is CASSYGFAEAFF. The CDR3 DNA follows: TGTGCCAGCAGTTACGGGTTTGCTGAAGCTTTCTTT.